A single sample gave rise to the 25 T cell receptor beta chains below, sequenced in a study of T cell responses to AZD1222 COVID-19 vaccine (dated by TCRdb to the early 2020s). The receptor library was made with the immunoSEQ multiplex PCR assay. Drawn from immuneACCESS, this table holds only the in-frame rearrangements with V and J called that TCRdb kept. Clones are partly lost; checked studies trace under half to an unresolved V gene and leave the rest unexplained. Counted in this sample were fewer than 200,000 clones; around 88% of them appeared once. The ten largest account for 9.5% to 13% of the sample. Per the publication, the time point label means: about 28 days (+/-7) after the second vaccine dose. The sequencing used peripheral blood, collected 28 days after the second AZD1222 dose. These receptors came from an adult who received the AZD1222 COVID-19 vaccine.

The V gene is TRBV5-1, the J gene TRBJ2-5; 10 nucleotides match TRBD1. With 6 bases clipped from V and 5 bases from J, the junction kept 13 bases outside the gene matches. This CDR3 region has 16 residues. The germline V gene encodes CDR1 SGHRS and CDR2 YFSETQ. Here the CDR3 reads CASKISGQGIIETQYF. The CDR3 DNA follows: TGCGCCAGCAAGATCTCGGGACAGGGGATTATCGAGACCCAGTACTTC.

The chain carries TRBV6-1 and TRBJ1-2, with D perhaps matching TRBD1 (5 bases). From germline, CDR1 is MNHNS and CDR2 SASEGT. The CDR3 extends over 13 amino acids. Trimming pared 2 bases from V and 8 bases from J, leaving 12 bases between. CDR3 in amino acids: CASSEYQGGGYTF. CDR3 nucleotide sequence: TGTGCCAGCAGTGAATACCAGGGCGGCGGCTACACCTTC.

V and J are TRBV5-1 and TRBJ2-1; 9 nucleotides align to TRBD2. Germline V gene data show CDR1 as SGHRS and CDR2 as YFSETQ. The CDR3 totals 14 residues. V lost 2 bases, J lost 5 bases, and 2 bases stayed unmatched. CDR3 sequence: CASSFPSGDNEQFF. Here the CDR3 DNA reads TGCGCCAGCAGCTTTCCTAGCGGGGACAATGAGCAGTTCTTC.

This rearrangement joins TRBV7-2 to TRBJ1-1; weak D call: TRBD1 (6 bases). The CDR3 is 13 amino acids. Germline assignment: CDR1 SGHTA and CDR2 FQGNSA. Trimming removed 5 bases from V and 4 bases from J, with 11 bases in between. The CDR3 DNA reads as TGTGCCAGCAGCGAACAAGGGGGCACTGAAGCTTTCTTT. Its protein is CASSEQGGTEAFF.

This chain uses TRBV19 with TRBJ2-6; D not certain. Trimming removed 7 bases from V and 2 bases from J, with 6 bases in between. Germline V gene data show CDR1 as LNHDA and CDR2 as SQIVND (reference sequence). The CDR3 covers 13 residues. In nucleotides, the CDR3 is TGTGCCAGTACAAGTCCTGGGGCCAACGTCCTGACTTTC. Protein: CASTSPGANVLTF.

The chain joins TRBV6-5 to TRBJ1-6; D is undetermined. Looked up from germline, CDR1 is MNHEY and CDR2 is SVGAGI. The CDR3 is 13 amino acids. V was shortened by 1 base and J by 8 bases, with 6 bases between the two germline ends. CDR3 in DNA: TGTGCCAGCAGTTACTTTGGGGATTCACCCCTCCACTTT. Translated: CASSYFGDSPLHF.

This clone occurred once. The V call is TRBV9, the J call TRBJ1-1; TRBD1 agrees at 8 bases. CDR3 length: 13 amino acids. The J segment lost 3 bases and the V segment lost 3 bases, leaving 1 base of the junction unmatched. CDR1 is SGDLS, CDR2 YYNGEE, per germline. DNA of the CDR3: TGTGCCAGCAGCGGACAGGGGCACACTGAAGCTTTCTTT. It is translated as CASSGQGHTEAFF.

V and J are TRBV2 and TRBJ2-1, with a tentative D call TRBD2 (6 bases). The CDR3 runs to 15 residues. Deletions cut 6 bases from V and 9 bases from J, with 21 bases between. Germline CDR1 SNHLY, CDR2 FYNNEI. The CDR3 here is CASSSTSIPPGEQFF. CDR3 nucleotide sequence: TGTGCCAGCAGCAGTACTAGCATCCCCCCCGGTGAGCAGTTCTTC.

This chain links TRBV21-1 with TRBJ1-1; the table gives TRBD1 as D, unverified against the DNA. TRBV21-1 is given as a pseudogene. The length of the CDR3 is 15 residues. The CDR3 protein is CASSKGRTGDTEAFF. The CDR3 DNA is TGTGCCAGCAGCAAAGGACGGACAGGGGACACTGAAGCTTTCTTT.

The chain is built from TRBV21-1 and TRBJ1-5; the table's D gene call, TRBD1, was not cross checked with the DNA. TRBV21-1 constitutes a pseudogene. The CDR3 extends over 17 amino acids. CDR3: CASSKALSGTGNQPQHF. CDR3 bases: TGTGCCAGCAGCAAAGCTCTCTCCGGGACAGGCAATCAGCCCCAGCATTTT.

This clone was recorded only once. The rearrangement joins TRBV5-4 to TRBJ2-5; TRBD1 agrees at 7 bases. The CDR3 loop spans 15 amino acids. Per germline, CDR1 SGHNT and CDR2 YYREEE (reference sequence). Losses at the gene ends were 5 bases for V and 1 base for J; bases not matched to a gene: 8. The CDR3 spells CASRGQRGPQETQYF. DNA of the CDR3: TGTGCCAGCAGGGGACAGAGGGGACCCCAAGAGACCCAGTACTTC.

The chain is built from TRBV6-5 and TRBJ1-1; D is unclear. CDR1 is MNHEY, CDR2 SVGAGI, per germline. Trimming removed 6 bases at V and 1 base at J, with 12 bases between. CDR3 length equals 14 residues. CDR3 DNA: TGTGCCAGCAGGGGCCGACGGGAGAACACTGAAGCTTTCTTT. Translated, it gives CASRGRRENTEAFF.

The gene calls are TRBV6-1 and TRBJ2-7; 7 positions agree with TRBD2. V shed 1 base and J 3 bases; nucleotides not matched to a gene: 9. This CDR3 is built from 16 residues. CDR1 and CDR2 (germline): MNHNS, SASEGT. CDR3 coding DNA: TGTGCCAGCAGTGAAGGTCCTAGCGGAGGAATCTACGAGCAGTACTTC. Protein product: CASSEGPSGGIYEQYF.

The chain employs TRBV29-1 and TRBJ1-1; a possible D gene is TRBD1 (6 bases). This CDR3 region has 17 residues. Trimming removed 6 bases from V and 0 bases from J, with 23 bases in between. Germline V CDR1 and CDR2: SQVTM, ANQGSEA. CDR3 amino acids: CSVDVGRGFRVNTEAFF. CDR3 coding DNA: TGCAGCGTCGACGTTGGCAGGGGATTTCGCGTGAACACTGAAGCTTTCTTT.

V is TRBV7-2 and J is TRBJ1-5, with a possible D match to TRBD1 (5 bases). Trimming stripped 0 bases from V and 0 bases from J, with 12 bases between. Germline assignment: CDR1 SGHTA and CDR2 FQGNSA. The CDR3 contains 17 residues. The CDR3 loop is CASSLAYPGDSNQPQHF. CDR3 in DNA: TGTGCCAGCAGCTTAGCGTATCCGGGGGATAGCAATCAGCCCCAGCATTTT.

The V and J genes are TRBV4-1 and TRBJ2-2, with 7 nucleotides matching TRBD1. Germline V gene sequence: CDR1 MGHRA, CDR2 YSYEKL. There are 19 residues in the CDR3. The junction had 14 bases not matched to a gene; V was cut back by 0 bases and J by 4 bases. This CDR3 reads CASSQDEYGQAAVTGELFF. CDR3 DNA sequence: TGCGCCAGCAGCCAAGATGAATATGGACAGGCGGCGGTCACCGGGGAGCTGTTTTTT.

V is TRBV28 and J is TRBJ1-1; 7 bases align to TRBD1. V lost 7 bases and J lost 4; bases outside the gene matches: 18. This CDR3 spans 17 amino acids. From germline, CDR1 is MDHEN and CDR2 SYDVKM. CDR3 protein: CASIPIPQTTGVTEAFF. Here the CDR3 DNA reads TGTGCCAGCATACCTATCCCTCAGACTACAGGGGTCACTGAAGCTTTCTTT.

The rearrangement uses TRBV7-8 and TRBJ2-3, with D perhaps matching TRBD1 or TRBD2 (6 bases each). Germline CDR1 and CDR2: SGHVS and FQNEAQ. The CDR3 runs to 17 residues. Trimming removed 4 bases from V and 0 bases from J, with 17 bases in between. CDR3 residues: CASSSLGGRFSTDTQYF. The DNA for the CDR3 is TGTGCCAGCAGCTCTCTAGGGGGGCGCTTCAGCACAGATACGCAGTATTTT.

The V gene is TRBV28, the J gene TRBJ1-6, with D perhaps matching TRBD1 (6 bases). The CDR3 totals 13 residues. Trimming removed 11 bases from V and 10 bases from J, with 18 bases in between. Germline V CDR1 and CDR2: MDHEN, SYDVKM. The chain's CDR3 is CASLGQGWSPLHF. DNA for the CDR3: TGTGCCTCCCTGGGGCAGGGGTGGTCACCCCTCCACTTT.

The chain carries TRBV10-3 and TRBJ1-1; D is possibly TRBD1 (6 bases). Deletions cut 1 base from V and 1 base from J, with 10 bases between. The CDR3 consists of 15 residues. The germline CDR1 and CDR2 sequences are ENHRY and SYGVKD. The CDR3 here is CAISEWKGENTEAFF. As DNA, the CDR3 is TGTGCCATCAGTGAGTGGAAGGGGGAGAACACTGAAGCTTTCTTT.

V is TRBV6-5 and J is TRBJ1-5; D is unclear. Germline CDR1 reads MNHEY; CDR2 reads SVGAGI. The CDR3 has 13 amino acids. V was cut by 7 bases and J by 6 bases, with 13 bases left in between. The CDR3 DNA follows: TGTGCCAGCAATGCCGAACCTAGTCAGCCCCAGCATTTT. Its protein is CASNAEPSQPQHF.

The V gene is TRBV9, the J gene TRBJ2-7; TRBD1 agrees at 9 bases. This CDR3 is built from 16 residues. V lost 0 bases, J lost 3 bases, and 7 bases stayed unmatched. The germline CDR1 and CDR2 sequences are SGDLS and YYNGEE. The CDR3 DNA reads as TGTGCCAGCAGCGTAGAGGGACAGGGTAACGGCTACGAGCAGTACTTC. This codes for CASSVEGQGNGYEQYF.

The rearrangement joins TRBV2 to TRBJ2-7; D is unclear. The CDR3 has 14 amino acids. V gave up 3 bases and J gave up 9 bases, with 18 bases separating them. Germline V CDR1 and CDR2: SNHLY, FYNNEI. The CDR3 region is CASSEGWRALGQYF. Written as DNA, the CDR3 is TGTGCCAGCAGTGAGGGGTGGAGAGCGCTCGGGCAGTACTTC.

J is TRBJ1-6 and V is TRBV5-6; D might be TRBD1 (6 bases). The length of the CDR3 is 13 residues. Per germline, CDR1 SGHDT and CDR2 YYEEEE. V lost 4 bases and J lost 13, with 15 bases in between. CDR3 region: CASSGGPAWPLHF. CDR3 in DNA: TGTGCCAGCAGCGGGGGGCCAGCCTGGCCCCTCCACTTT.

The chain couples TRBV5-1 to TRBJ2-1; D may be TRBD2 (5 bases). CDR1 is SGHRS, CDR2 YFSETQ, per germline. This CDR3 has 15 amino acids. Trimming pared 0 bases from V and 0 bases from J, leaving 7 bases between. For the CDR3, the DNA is TGCGCCAGCAGCTTGGACACTAGCTCCTACAATGAGCAGTTCTTC. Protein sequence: CASSLDTSSYNEQFF.